This TCR beta chain emerged from a study of cytomegalovirus exposure and HLA in healthy donors. Study results and limitations: When analyzed later, a missense DCLRE1C variant was found to be linked to TCR beta V- and J-gene trimming. A later analysis associated approximately 17,000 TCR beta sequences with HLA alleles at a 0.05 false discovery rate.

The study sampled nominally healthy donors, though unrecorded immune exposures were likely. In the case of this clone: Its specificity is not known.

Researchers ran the PCR with 60 Vbeta and 13 Jbeta primers. Sequenced by immunoSEQ multiplex PCR; TCRdb stores in-frame clones only, minus some. The sample lists under 150,000 clones; roughly 79% were seen once. CDR1 and CDR2 from the germline V gene are SQVTM and ANQGSEA. With 1 base removed from V and 0 bases from J, the gap between germline ends came to 18 bases. This CDR3 has 17 amino acids. Material: PBMCs. The chain recombines TRBV29-1 with TRBJ2-5, with D tentatively TRBD2 (6 bases). The receptor comes from a male donor in good health and CMV-seronegative. The DNA for the CDR3 is TGCAGCGTTGAAGGGGGCCCGGGACTCCTGTACCAAGAGACCCAGTACTTC. This codes for CSVEGGPGLLYQETQYF.